This TCR beta chain comes out of a study of identical twins. Template switching added a universal primer site, and cDNA bore unique molecular identifiers. TCRdb reanalysed the 5' RACE reads using MiXCR and keeps one entry per CDR3 protein. The data contain about 660,000 distinct CDR3 sequences, 8.6% of them seen just once; the ten biggest clones take up approximately 0.94%. This clonotype was counted only a few times. From germline, CDR1 is SGDLS and CDR2 YYNGEE. This CDR3 comprises 16 residues. Germline trimming cut 3 bases from V and 9 bases from J; bases unmatched to any gene: 13. This same sample was also taken into another study, of yellow fever vaccine responses in identical twins.

This TCR was sampled from a woman aged 18-29 years in good health. Material for sequencing was PBMCs. The chain employs TRBV9 and TRBJ2-1; 9 bases align to TRBD2. The DNA of the CDR3 is TGTGCCAGCAGCGACGAGGCGGGGGGGCCGTGGGGTGAGCAGTTCTTC. Its translation: CASSDEAGGPWGEQFF. The whole variable domain, filled in from reference TRBV9 and TRBJ2-1, reads DSGVTQTPKHLITATGQRVTLRCSPRSGDLSVYWYQQSLDQGLQFLIQYYNGEERAKGNILERFSAQQFPDLHSELNLSSLELGDSALYFCASSDEAGGPWGEQFFGPGTRLTVL.